The 25 T cell receptor beta chains listed next were all sequenced from one sample in a study of blood T cell repertoires in COVID-19. The assay was immunoSEQ multiplex PCR, and TCRdb's table has in-frame clones only and misses some. The repertoire holds approximately 36,000 clones, with around 87% as singletons. Sequencing input: peripheral blood. These receptors were obtained from a man aged 55 to 70 with active or convalescent COVID-19.

This chain joins TRBV4-2 and TRBJ1-2; 7 bases agree with TRBD1. CDR1 is LGHNA, CDR2 YNFKEQ, per germline. CDR3 size: 14 residues. J was trimmed by 5 bases and V by 1 base; bases with no gene match: 4. The CDR3: CASSQAGQNYGYTF. The CDR3 nucleotides are TGTGCCAGCAGCCAAGCGGGACAGAATTATGGCTACACCTTC.

The genes are TRBV6-2 or TRBV6-3 and TRBJ2-7; D remains ambiguous. Germline loops: CDR1 MNHEY, CDR2 SVGEGT. The CDR3 runs to 12 residues. V lost 6 bases, J lost 3 bases, and 9 bases lay in between. CDR3 DNA sequence: TGTGCCAGCAGCCTCCCCCTCTACGAGCAGTACTTC. It translates to CASSLPLYEQYF.

This rearrangement joins TRBV3-1 (or the pseudogene TRBV3-2) to TRBJ2-1, with D possibly matching TRBD2 (6 bases). The V gene's germline CDR1 is LGHDT and CDR2 YNNKEL (reference sequence). The CDR3 extends over 13 amino acids. V was pared by 2 bases and J by 9 bases, with 11 bases between. The CDR3 here is CASSQRRESEQFF. The CDR3 bases are TGTGCCAGCAGCCAACGACGGGAGTCTGAGCAGTTCTTC.

This chain connects TRBV18 to TRBJ2-7, with D possibly matching TRBD1 (6 bases). CDR1 and CDR2 from the germline V gene are KGHSH and LQKENI. The length of the CDR3 is 13 residues. Trimming pared 6 bases from V and 6 bases from J, leaving 15 bases between. CDR3 sequence: CASSTQQGSEQYF. The CDR3 region has the DNA TGTGCCAGCTCGACCCAACAGGGTTCCGAGCAGTACTTC.

This sequence joins TRBV18 and TRBJ2-1, with D hard to call. V was pared by 5 bases and J by 10 bases, with 12 bases between. This CDR3 has 12 residues. Germline V gene data show CDR1 as KGHSH and CDR2 as LQKENI. Here the CDR3 DNA reads TGTGCCAGCTCAGCCGACTTGGAGGAGCAGTTCTTC. Residues: CASSADLEEQFF.

This rearrangement joins TRBV5-6 to TRBJ1-2; TRBD1 agrees at 10 bases. From germline, CDR1 is SGHDT and CDR2 YYEEEE. Trimming cost V 4 bases and J 4 bases; bases outside gene matches: 7. The CDR3 contains 15 residues. CDR3 region: CASSADRGLGYGYTF. The CDR3 nucleotides are TGTGCCAGCAGCGCTGACAGGGGGCTGGGCTATGGCTACACCTTC.

The gene calls are TRBV4-1 and TRBJ2-7; TRBD2 might be the D (7 bases). The V end was cut by 2 bases, the J end by 2 bases, with 13 bases between. CDR1 is MGHRA and CDR2 is YSYEKL in the germline V gene. The CDR3 is made up of 15 amino acids. Here the CDR3 DNA reads TGCGCCAGCAGCCAATGGGGGCTAGCGGCCTACGAGCAGTACTTC. Translated: CASSQWGLAAYEQYF.

This clone appeared a single time. The gene calls are TRBV12-3 or TRBV12-4 and TRBJ2-7, with 7 bases matching TRBD2. There are 11 residues in the CDR3. V trimming: 6 bases; J trimming: 6 bases; junction bases outside the gene matches: 2. The CDR3 loop is CASRTSSEQYF. The CDR3 DNA follows: TGTGCCAGCAGGACTAGCAGCGAGCAGTACTTC.

The chain links TRBV4-3 to TRBJ2-1; 8 bases are shared with TRBD2. The CDR3 consists of 16 residues. Germline CDR1 and CDR2: LGHNA and YSLEER. V gave up 0 bases and J gave up 8 bases; unmatched junction bases: 9. The CDR3 DNA reads as TGCGCCAGCAGCCAAGATCTGCCGGGAGGGTGGGATGAGCAGTTCTTC. This codes for CASSQDLPGGWDEQFF.

The chain employs TRBV6-5 and TRBJ2-5, with TRBD2 matching over 12 bases. This CDR3 spans 14 amino acids. Germline CDR1 is MNHEY and CDR2 is SVGAGI. The V gene end was trimmed by 6 bases and the J gene end by 5 bases; junction bases not matched to a gene: 4. The CDR3 bases are TGTGCCAGCAGGACTAGCGGGAGTCTGGAGACCCAGTACTTC. Encoded protein: CASRTSGSLETQYF.

The rearrangement uses TRBV3-1 (or the pseudogene TRBV3-2) and TRBJ1-1; perhaps TRBD1 as D (6 bases). Looked up from germline, CDR1 is LGHDT and CDR2 is YNNKEL (reference sequence). This CDR3 has 16 amino acids. V was shortened by 0 bases and J by 1 base, with 12 bases between the two germline ends. The CDR3 sequence is CASSQDGGGQNTEAFF. The DNA for the CDR3 is TGTGCCAGCAGCCAAGATGGTGGGGGACAGAACACTGAAGCTTTCTTT.

V gene TRBV27 combines with J gene TRBJ2-7, with a tentative D call TRBD2 (6 bases). This CDR3 is built from 13 residues. The germline V and J ends were trimmed by 6 bases and 2 bases, with 11 bases remaining between them. Germline V gene sequence: CDR1 MNHEY, CDR2 SMNVEV (reference sequence). The CDR3, as DNA: TGTGCCAGCAGGGGAGGAGGGGCCTACGAGCAGTACTTC. It specifies CASRGGGAYEQYF.

By share of the sample, this clone is medium-sized. This chain connects TRBV2 to TRBJ2-5; 11 bases align to TRBD1. With V trimmed by 5 bases and J by 8 bases, 10 bases remained unmatched. CDR3 length: 15 amino acids. Germline V lookup: CDR1 SNHLY, CDR2 FYNNEI. The CDR3 nucleotides read TGTGCCAGCAGTAATACCGGGACAGGGGGAGATACCCAGTACTTC. Amino acids: CASSNTGTGGDTQYF.

The chain recombines TRBV7-2 with TRBJ2-7, with D possibly TRBD2 on 5 matching bases. Germline lookup yields CDR1 SGHTA and CDR2 FQGNSA. This CDR3 is 14 amino acids long. With 5 bases removed from V and 2 bases from J, the gap between germline ends came to 13 bases. As DNA, the CDR3 is TGTGCCAGCAGCATAAGACGGGGTACCTACGAGCAGTACTTC. This sequence encodes CASSIRRGTYEQYF.

The chain combines TRBV5-6 with TRBJ2-1; 7 bases map to TRBD2. V shed 1 base, J shed 2 bases, and the junction held 3 bases outside the gene matches. Germline lookup yields CDR1 SGHDT and CDR2 YYEEEE. The CDR3 sequence is 15 residues long. DNA of the CDR3: TGTGCCAGCAGCTTGCGGCGGGAGACCTACAATGAGCAGTTCTTC. It specifies CASSLRRETYNEQFF.

The rearrangement links TRBV24-1 to TRBJ2-1, with D possibly matching TRBD2 (6 bases). Trimming took off 2 bases at V and 9 bases at J, with 16 bases between the two ends. CDR3 length: 15 residues. In germline, CDR1 is KGHDR, CDR2 SFDVKD. For the CDR3, the DNA is TGTGCCACCAGTGATTCACGGACTAATTCGGGTGAGCAGTTCTTC. Protein sequence: CATSDSRTNSGEQFF.

With respect to this clone: Other nucleotide sequences from this sample produce the same CDR3. The chain uses TRBV28 and TRBJ2-1, with 8 bases that match TRBD2. CDR1 MDHEN and CDR2 SYDVKM come from the germline V gene. The CDR3 runs to 13 residues. V gave up 6 bases and J gave up 7 bases; unmatched junction bases: 5. The DNA of the CDR3 is TGTGCCAGCAGGTTAGCGGGAAGGAATGAGCAGTTCTTC. It is translated as CASRLAGRNEQFF.

The rearrangement uses TRBV5-1 and TRBJ2-5; D not resolved. Germline V lookup: CDR1 SGHRS, CDR2 YFSETQ. This CDR3 has 15 residues. V was cut by 2 bases and J by 3 bases, with 14 bases left in between. For the CDR3, the DNA is TGCGCCAGCAGCTTCGCCCAGAATCCCGAAGAGACCCAGTACTTC. It translates to CASSFAQNPEETQYF.

This rearrangement joins TRBV7-9 to TRBJ1-1; D not certain. Deletions cut 7 bases from V and 2 bases from J, with 11 bases between. Per germline, CDR1 SEHNR and CDR2 FQNEAQ (reference sequence). The CDR3 extends over 13 amino acids. Here the CDR3 reads CASIRGSNTEAFF. The CDR3 DNA sequence: TGTGCCAGCATACGGGGATCTAACACTGAAGCTTTCTTT.

This chain uses TRBV19 with TRBJ1-1; TRBD1 matches 7 bases. The germline V gene encodes CDR1 LNHDA and CDR2 SQIVND (reference sequence). This CDR3 contains 14 residues. V gave up 7 bases and J gave up 1 base; unmatched junction bases: 6. CDR3 sequence: CASKIGTENTEAFF. DNA of the CDR3: TGTGCCAGTAAAATCGGGACAGAGAACACTGAAGCTTTCTTT.

J is TRBJ1-4 and V is TRBV27, with unresolved D. This CDR3 has 15 residues. CDR1 is MNHEY and CDR2 is SMNVEV in the germline V gene (reference sequence). The germline V and J ends were trimmed by 5 bases and 3 bases, with 13 bases remaining between them. CDR3 in amino acids: CASSAFVGANEKLFF. CDR3 sequence (DNA): TGTGCCAGCAGTGCCTTCGTGGGCGCTAATGAAAAACTGTTTTTT. The full variable domain, its missing parts supplied by reference TRBV27 and TRBJ1-4, is EAQVTQNPRYLITVTGKKLTVTCSQNMNHEYMSWYRQDPGLGLRQIYYSMNVEVTDKGDVPEGYKVSRKEKRNFPLILESPSPNQTSLYFCASSAFVGANEKLFFGSGTQLSVL.

The V gene is TRBV7-8, the J gene TRBJ2-7, with 7 bases fitting TRBD1. The germline V gene has CDR1 SGHVS and CDR2 FQNEAQ. With V trimmed by 0 bases and J by 4 bases, 6 bases remained unmatched. The CDR3 has 15 amino acids. CDR3 loop: CASSLAETGSYEQYF. The CDR3 DNA reads TGTGCCAGCAGCTTAGCGGAGACAGGGTCATACGAGCAGTACTTC.

The gene calls are TRBV5-4 and TRBJ2-1, with 11 bases fitting TRBD2. Germline V gene lookup returns CDR1 SGHNT and CDR2 YYREEE (reference sequence). CDR3 length: 18 amino acids. V was pared by 2 bases and J by 7 bases, with 14 bases of the junction left unmatched. The CDR3 bases are TGTGCCAGCAGCTTTCCAGCCCCAACTAGCGGGAGTAAAAATGAGCAGTTCTTC. Translated: CASSFPAPTSGSKNEQFF.

This clone was observed a handful of times. The rearrangement joins TRBV23-1 to TRBJ2-2; 9 positions match TRBD1. TRBV23-1 is annotated as an ORF whose role is uncertain. V shed 8 bases and J 1 base; nucleotides not matched to a gene: 8. The CDR3 spans 16 residues. The CDR3 loop is CASWSRDRENTGELFF. The CDR3 DNA follows: TGCGCCAGCTGGAGCCGGGACAGGGAGAACACCGGGGAGCTGTTTTTT.

The rearrangement links TRBV4-1 to TRBJ2-1; weak D call: TRBD1 (5 bases). Germline V lookup: CDR1 MGHRA, CDR2 YSYEKL. The germline V and J ends were trimmed by 0 bases and 4 bases, with 13 bases remaining between them. The CDR3 is 16 amino acids. The CDR3 DNA follows: TGCGCCAGCAGCCAAGATACTGACAGCGCTTACAATGAGCAGTTCTTC. It codes for CASSQDTDSAYNEQFF.